This entry lists 10 T cell receptor beta chains sequenced from one sample in a study of immune cell composition in non-small cell lung cancer. Clones were sequenced by immunoSEQ multiplex PCR, and TCRdb holds only the in-frame ones, with some missing. This repertoire shows several thousand clones, around four fifths found once; its top ten account for approximately 9.4%. The sample taken for sequencing was lung tumor tissue. The origin of the receptors is a human donor with non-small cell lung cancer.

This clone was seen a handful of times. The chain combines TRBV30 with TRBJ1-1; unclear D gene. Trimming stripped 1 base from V and 5 bases from J, with 20 bases between. The CDR3 totals 16 residues. Per the germline V gene, CDR1 is GTSNPN and CDR2 is SVGIG (reference sequence). The CDR3: CAWSASSTALVTEAFF. CDR3 DNA sequence: TGTGCCTGGAGTGCTTCCTCGACTGCGTTAGTTACTGAAGCTTTCTTT.

V is TRBV4-2 and J is TRBJ2-7; TRBD2 matches 12 bases. This CDR3 comprises 17 residues. Trimming at V came to 4 bases and at J to 0 bases, leaving 7 bases not matched to a gene. Germline V gene data show CDR1 as LGHNA and CDR2 as YNFKEQ. The CDR3 sequence: CASSPGTTSGSSYEQYF. In DNA form, the CDR3 reads TGTGCCAGCAGCCCGGGCACGACTAGCGGGAGCTCCTACGAGCAGTACTTC.

V usage is TRBV4-2 and J usage is TRBJ1-1, with a tentative D call TRBD1 (5 bases). This CDR3 contains 14 residues. Germline CDR1 and CDR2: LGHNA and YNFKEQ. V shed 4 bases and J shed 0 bases, with 9 bases lying between them. This CDR3 is CASSPQGMNTEAFF. The CDR3 DNA reads as TGTGCCAGCAGCCCGCAGGGTATGAACACTGAAGCTTTCTTT.

This sequence joins TRBV27 and TRBJ1-2; D gene unclear. Germline V gene lookup returns CDR1 MNHEY and CDR2 SMNVEV (reference sequence). Trimming left V 11 bases short and J 7 bases short, with 20 bases between. The CDR3 spans 13 residues. This CDR3 reads CARYRRTVGGYTF. In nucleotides, the CDR3 is TGTGCCCGCTACCGAAGGACGGTTGGTGGCTACACCTTC.

This clone has only one observation. The J gene is TRBJ2-5, the V gene TRBV29-1, with D perhaps given as TRBD1 or TRBD2 (5 bases each). The CDR3 has 11 amino acids. CDR1 SQVTM and CDR2 ANQGSEA come from the germline V gene. Trimming removed 8 bases from V and 5 bases from J, with 12 bases in between. Here the CDR3 reads CSLPWGETQYF. The CDR3 nucleotides are TGCAGCCTTCCTTGGGGGGAGACCCAGTACTTC.

This clone was detected only once. The chain couples TRBV30 to TRBJ2-7, with TRBD1 identical over 9 bases. This CDR3 has 16 amino acids. Germline CDR1 is GTSNPN and CDR2 is SVGIG (reference sequence). Unmatched junction bases numbered 10, after V lost 0 bases and J lost 4 bases. The CDR3 nucleotides read TGTGCCTGGAGTGTCGGTCAAGGGACAGGGAGGTACGAGCAGTACTTC. Translating gives CAWSVGQGTGRYEQYF.

About this clone: A junction end diverges from the germline sequence, so it may reflect a read error. The chain recombines TRBV5-6 with TRBJ1-2, with D possibly being TRBD1 (5 bases). The CDR3 is 11 residues long. From germline, CDR1 is SGHDT and CDR2 YYEEEE. CDR3 sequence (DNA): TGTGCCAGCAGCACCGGACCGGGACGGGCTTTC. This gives the protein CASSTGPGRAF.

The V gene is TRBV6-5, the J gene TRBJ1-1; D unclear. Deletions cut 6 bases from V and 4 bases from J, with 12 bases between. The CDR3 is made up of 13 amino acids. Germline CDR1 and CDR2: MNHEY and SVGAGI. As DNA, the CDR3 is TGTGCCAGCAGGCTAAAGTCTGTCACTGAAGCTTTCTTT. Its protein is CASRLKSVTEAFF.

The rearrangement links TRBV4-1 to TRBJ2-7; 9 bases agree with TRBD2. The CDR3 is 17 amino acids. V gave up 0 bases and J gave up 2 bases; unmatched junction bases: 8. The germline CDR1 and CDR2 sequences are MGHRA and YSYEKL. The CDR3 spells CASSQDPASGTTYEQYF. The CDR3 DNA reads TGCGCCAGCAGCCAAGATCCGGCTAGCGGGACCACCTACGAGCAGTACTTC.

The V and J genes are TRBV28 and TRBJ1-1; 7 nucleotides agree with TRBD1. CDR1 and CDR2 (germline): MDHEN, SYDVKM. The CDR3 spans 15 residues. V dropped 6 bases and J dropped 5; count of bases not matched to a gene: 12. CDR3 protein: CASSPGGGGWTEAFF. CDR3 DNA: TGTGCCAGCAGCCCGGGTGGAGGGGGCTGGACTGAAGCTTTCTTT.